The clone carrying this T cell receptor beta chain was seen just once. Germline assignment: CDR1 ENHRY and CDR2 SYGVKD. The ends were cut back, 3 bases at V and 0 bases at J, with 11 bases in the middle. CDR3 length: 15 residues. Original data processing: Amplification of reference gene primers was used by the study to estimate nucleated cell counts. Measured with immunoSEQ multiplex PCR; TCRdb has only the in-frame clones, and not every one. The D gene and trimming were derived from the DNA, and the V and J assignments and clone size from that table. Of fewer than 150,000 clones listed, 85% to 90% are singletons. The sample originates from a study of blood T cell repertoires in COVID-19. Study as a whole: COVID-19 samples from acute and convalescent phases originated in the United States, Italy and Spain. PBMCs, B-cell-depleted T cells, or T cells provided the cDNA or gDNA that made up the material.

The TCR comes from a middle-aged woman with acute or convalescent COVID-19. The chain uses TRBV10-3 and TRBJ1-1, with a weak D call TRBD1 (5 bases). Sequencing was performed on peripheral blood. CDR3 coding DNA: TGTGCCATCAGTGAAAGGGGCACAGTGAACACTGAAGCTTTCTTT. This translates into CAISERGTVNTEAFF.